This TCR beta chain was documented in a study of cytomegalovirus exposure and HLA in healthy donors. Study observations and caveats: Follow-up analysis found HLA locus-dependent TCR association rates, highest for DRB1 and lowest for HLA-C. Per a later analysis, HLA-associated TCR beta chains showed more clonal expansion than other, equally common TCR beta chains.

Regarding this clone: Its antigen is undetermined.

In the PCR, 60 Vbeta and 13 Jbeta primers were used. In the original workflow: Roughly 9.9 million shared chains were among the roughly 78 million unique TCR beta chains that a later analysis counted. This table comes from immunoSEQ multiplex PCR, and its TCRdb copy is limited to in-frame clones, with some not included. V, J and clone size are those of that table, while D and trimming were read from the DNA. The sample holds about 100,000 clones, under 80% seen once. This CDR3 region has 15 residues. Per the germline V gene, CDR1 is SGHRS and CDR2 is YFSETQ. V was trimmed by 2 bases and J by 1 base, leaving 9 bases between them.

This TCR came from a middle-aged man in good health and CMV-seropositive. V gene TRBV5-1 combines with J gene TRBJ2-2; D is possibly TRBD1 (6 bases). Material for sequencing was PBMCs. The CDR3 reads CASSLGGQNTGELFF. The CDR3 region has the DNA TGCGCCAGCAGCTTAGGGGGACAGAACACCGGGGAGCTGTTTTTT. Full variable domain (missing parts from reference TRBV5-1 and TRBJ2-2): KAGVTQTPRYLIKTRGQQVTLSCSPISGHRSVSWYQQTPGQGLQFLFEYFSETQRNKGNFPGRFSGRQFSNSRSEMNVSTLELGDSALYLCASSLGGQNTGELFFGEGSRLTVL.